Presented here are 9 T cell receptor beta chains from one specimen sequenced in a study of cytomegalovirus exposure and HLA in healthy donors. It was with 60 Vbeta and 13 Jbeta primers that the PCR ran. Method: immunoSEQ multiplex PCR; TCRdb's copy keeps in-frame clones and lacks some. Among about 140,000 clones, approximately 80% were seen once, and the ten largest hold 1.5% to 2.5%. The sequenced material came from PBMCs. These receptors were collected from a woman aged 40 to 55 in good health and CMV-seronegative.

This chain joins TRBV27 and TRBJ2-1, with D possibly matching TRBD2 (6 bases). Per germline, CDR1 MNHEY and CDR2 SMNVEV (reference sequence). V lost 3 bases and J 10 bases, leaving 22 bases between the germline ends. The CDR3 extends over 16 amino acids. As DNA, the CDR3 is TGTGCCAGCAGTTTCCAGGTATCCGTCGGGAGCGGAGAGCAGTTCTTC. Amino acids: CASSFQVSVGSGEQFF.

The rearrangement links TRBV29-1 to TRBJ2-1; 7 nucleotides agree with TRBD1. This CDR3 is built from 15 residues. With 1 base clipped from V and 7 bases from J, the junction kept 10 bases outside the gene matches. The germline CDR1 and CDR2 sequences are SQVTM and ANQGSEA. CDR3 protein: CSVEGGQTNPNEQFF. CDR3 nucleotide sequence: TGCAGCGTTGAAGGGGGACAGACGAATCCGAATGAGCAGTTCTTC.

The rearrangement uses TRBV19 and TRBJ2-7; TRBD1 is a possible D gene (6 bases). The CDR3 is 15 residues long. V was trimmed by 10 bases and J by 0 bases, leaving 19 bases between them. CDR1 and CDR2 (germline): LNHDA, SQIVND (reference sequence). CDR3 sequence: CATSQGLRRSYEQYF. CDR3 coding DNA: TGTGCCACATCACAGGGCCTAAGACGCTCCTACGAGCAGTACTTC.

This chain's CDR3 is CASSLTASGSYEQYF. As DNA, the CDR3 is TGTGCCAGCAGCTTAACGGCTAGCGGGAGCTACGAGCAGTACTTC. The chain recombines TRBV7-2 with TRBJ2-7; 10 bases align to TRBD2. Looked up from germline, CDR1 is SGHTA and CDR2 is FQGNSA. The CDR3 contains 15 residues. Trimming cost V 2 bases and J 3 bases; bases outside gene matches: 4.

CDR3 loop: CASSWVTGNEQFF. The CDR3 DNA sequence: TGTGCCAGCAGCTGGGTCACAGGCAATGAGCAGTTCTTC. V and J are TRBV28 and TRBJ2-1, with D maybe TRBD1 (5 bases). The CDR3 spans 13 residues. In germline, CDR1 is MDHEN, CDR2 SYDVKM. The V end lost 6 bases, the J end lost 6 bases, and 12 bases lay between the germline ends. The entire variable domain, with the rest obtained from reference TRBV28 and TRBJ2-1, is as follows: DVKVTQSSRYLVKRTGEKVFLECVQDMDHENMFWYRQDPGLGLRLIYFSYDVKMKEKGDIPEGYSVSREKKERFSLILESASTNQTSMYLCASSWVTGNEQFFGPGTRLTVL.

This chain links TRBV7-9 with TRBJ2-1, with D perhaps matching TRBD2 (5 bases). Germline values: CDR1 SEHNR, CDR2 FQNEAQ (reference sequence). Trimming stripped 5 bases from V and 5 bases from J, with 16 bases between. This CDR3 has 15 amino acids. CDR3 amino acids: CASSQNRGSNNEQFF. The CDR3 coding sequence is TGTGCCAGCAGCCAAAATCGAGGGAGCAACAATGAGCAGTTCTTC.

This chain joins TRBV7-8 and TRBJ2-5, with D unclear. CDR1 and CDR2 from the germline V gene are SGHVS and FQNEAQ. This CDR3 is built from 11 residues. The germline V and J ends were trimmed by 5 bases and 5 bases, with 6 bases remaining between them. The CDR3 here is CASSPLETQYF. The CDR3 DNA reads as TGTGCCAGCAGCCCCCTGGAGACCCAGTACTTC.

The V call is TRBV10-1, the J call TRBJ2-5; 8 positions agree with TRBD1. Trimming at V came to 3 bases and at J to 5 bases, leaving 8 bases not matched to a gene. CDR1 and CDR2 from the germline V gene are WNHNN and SYGVQD (reference sequence). This CDR3 has 15 amino acids. In nucleotides, the CDR3 is TGCGCCAGCAGTGATACCGGGACAGGCGGCGAGACCCAGTACTTC. Amino acids: CASSDTGTGGETQYF.

J is TRBJ2-7 and V is TRBV18, with TRBD1 identical over 8 bases. Germline V gives CDR1 KGHSH, CDR2 LQKENI. The CDR3 has 14 residues. The ends lost 5 bases at V and 0 bases at J; junction bases unmatched: 3. The CDR3 reads CASSLGQGSYEQYF. The CDR3 region has the DNA TGTGCCAGCTCATTAGGACAGGGCTCCTACGAGCAGTACTTC.